This T cell receptor (beta chain) was sequenced in a study of blood T cell repertoires in COVID-19. As for the study in general: The samples span acute and convalescent COVID-19 from the United States, Italy and Spain. T cells, B-cell-depleted T cells, or PBMCs provided the cDNA or gDNA that served as material.

The CDR3 spans 17 residues. With V trimmed by 0 bases and J by 0 bases, 4 bases remained unmatched. Germline CDR1 MNHEY, CDR2 SVGEGT. In the original analysis: By means of reference gene primer amplification, nucleated cell counts were estimated. The data were produced by immunoSEQ multiplex PCR, yet TCRdb's version contains in-frame clones alone and is incomplete. The D gene and trimming were derived from the DNA, and the V and J assignments and clone size from that table. The sample lists around 32,000 clones; approximately 93% were seen once. This sequence originates from a male donor with active COVID-19. V gene TRBV6-2 or TRBV6-3 combines with J gene TRBJ2-3; 9 positions agree with TRBD2. The sequencing sample was made of peripheral blood. CDR3 in DNA: TGTGCCAGCAGTTACTCTACTAGCGGGCCAAGCACAGATACGCAGTATTTT. Its protein product is CASSYSTSGPSTDTQYF.